This TCR beta chain was obtained from a study of blood T cell repertoires in COVID-19. V gave up 4 bases and J gave up 5 bases; unmatched junction bases: 17. The germline V gene encodes CDR1 SGHRS and CDR2 YFSETQ. The CDR3 has 17 residues. Measured with immunoSEQ multiplex PCR; TCRdb has only the in-frame clones, and not every one. The repertoire has 120,000 to 150,000 clones, about 87% of them found once; the top ten carry under 9%. The source material was peripheral blood. This TCR was sampled from a woman between 45 and 65 years old with active or convalescent COVID-19. This rearrangement joins TRBV5-1 to TRBJ2-5; 7 bases align to TRBD2. The CDR3 DNA is TGCGCCAGCAGCCGATCCCCCCGGGACTACCGCCAGGAGACCCAGTACTTC. Its protein is CASSRSPRDYRQETQYF.